This T cell receptor beta chain was sequenced during a study of human T cells and chemical hapten exposure. About the study: Mostly female, the patients presented with alopecia areata, totalis or universalis. Study results and caveats: A positive correlation with patch test score was found for PT1 expanded TCR counts.

Time point denoted: patch test 1, 2 weeks after DPC sensitization. Sample treatment: therapeutic diphenylcyclopropenone sensitization with weekly scalp DPC. This clonotype was picked up a small number of times. Its antigen remains unidentified. As handled by the study authors: Counts of TCRs in each sample centred on a median of approximately 96,000 and extended from approximately 21,000 to 630,000. In TCRdb, the RACE reads were re-called with MiXCR into one record per CDR3 protein. These V and J calls rely on TCRdb rather than the paper's analysis. Counted here are roughly 98,000 distinct CDR3 sequences, over 10% occurring once; the ten biggest clones make up over 2%. The CDR3 spans 14 residues. V lost 2 bases and J lost 1, with 9 bases in between. Germline-derived CDR1 and CDR2 are SGHRS and YFSETQ.

This TCR was recovered from a woman in her 40s with alopecia areata. Some clones in this sample may be carry-over from other donors' samples. This chain uses TRBV5-1 with TRBJ2-5; no clear D gene. Here the sequenced sample was whole blood, taken in connection with sensitization to the hapten diphenylcyclopropenone (DPC). CDR3 nucleotides: TGCGCCAGCAGCTTATCGGCGGCCCAAGAGACCCAGTACTTC. The encoded protein is CASSLSAAQETQYF.